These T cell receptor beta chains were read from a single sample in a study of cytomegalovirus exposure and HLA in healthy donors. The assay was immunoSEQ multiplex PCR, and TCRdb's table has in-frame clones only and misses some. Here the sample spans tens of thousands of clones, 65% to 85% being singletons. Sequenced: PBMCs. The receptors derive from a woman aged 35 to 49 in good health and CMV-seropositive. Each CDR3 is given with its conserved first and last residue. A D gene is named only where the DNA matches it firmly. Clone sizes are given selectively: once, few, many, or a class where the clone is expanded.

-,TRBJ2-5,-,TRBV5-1,CASSSGSEETQYF,TGCGCCAGCAGCTCAGGTAGCGAAGAGACCCAGTACTTC
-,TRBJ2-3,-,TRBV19,CASSFGSLGGDTQYF,TGTGCCAGTAGTTTCGGGTCCCTTGGCGGAGATACGCAGTATTTT
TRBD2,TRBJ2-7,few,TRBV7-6,CASSAGLAGGGEQYF,TGTGCCAGCAGCGCGGGGCTAGCGGGAGGGGGCGAGCAGTACTTC
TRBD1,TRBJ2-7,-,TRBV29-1,CSVEVQGLIFYEQYF,TGCAGCGTTGAGGTACAGGGGTTGATTTTCTACGAGCAGTACTTC
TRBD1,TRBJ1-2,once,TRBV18,CASSPSGQAYGYTF,TGTGCCAGCTCACCCTCGGGACAGGCTTATGGCTACACCTTC
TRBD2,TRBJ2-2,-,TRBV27,CASSFDSGRARTGELFF,TGTGCCAGCAGTTTCGATAGCGGGAGGGCCAGGACCGGGGAGCTGTTTTTT
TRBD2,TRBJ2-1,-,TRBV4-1,CASSQESGVAGGEFF,TGCGCCAGCAGCCAAGAATCCGGCGTAGCGGGAGGGGAGTTCTTC
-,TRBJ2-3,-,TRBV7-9,CASSALLTDTQYF,TGTGCCAGCAGCGCCTTACTCACAGATACGCAGTATTTT
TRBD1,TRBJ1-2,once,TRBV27,CASARTGGDGYTF,TGTGCCAGCGCCAGGACAGGGGGCGATGGCTACACCTTC
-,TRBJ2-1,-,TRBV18,CASSLRILGGNEQFF,TGTGCCAGCTCCCTCCGGATCCTCGGGGGCAATGAGCAGTTCTTC
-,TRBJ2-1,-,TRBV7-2,CASAHQVNNNEQFF,TGTGCCAGCGCCCACCAGGTGAACAACAATGAGCAGTTCTTC
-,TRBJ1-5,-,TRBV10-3,CAISVDSYNQPQHF,TGTGCCATCAGCGTTGACAGTTACAATCAGCCCCAGCATTTT
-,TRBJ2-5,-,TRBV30,CAWSEGRLVAETQYF,TGTGCCTGGAGTGAGGGGAGACTAGTCGCAGAGACCCAGTACTTC
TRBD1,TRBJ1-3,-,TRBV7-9,CASIPTGAGNTIYF,TGTGCCAGCATCCCGACAGGGGCTGGAAACACCATATATTTT
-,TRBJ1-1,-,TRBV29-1,CGVTRTDYTEAFF,TGCGGCGTTACCCGGACAGACTACACTGAAGCTTTCTTT
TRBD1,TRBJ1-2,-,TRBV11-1,CASSWRTGGYGYTF,TGTGCCAGCAGCTGGAGGACAGGGGGGTATGGCTACACCTTC
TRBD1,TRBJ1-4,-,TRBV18,CASSPATGVEKLFF,TGTGCCAGCTCACCGGCGACAGGGGTTGAAAAACTGTTTTTT
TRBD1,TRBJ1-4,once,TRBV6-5,CASSRDSNEKLFF,TGTGCCAGCAGTAGGGACAGTAATGAAAAACTGTTTTTT
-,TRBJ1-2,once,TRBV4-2,CASRRQRGTRNYGYTF,TGTGCCAGCAGACGTCAGAGGGGGACAAGAAACTATGGCTACACCTTC
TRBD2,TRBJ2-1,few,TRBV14,CASSQGTSGSQYNEQFF,TGTGCCAGCAGCCAAGGGACTAGCGGGAGTCAGTACAATGAGCAGTTCTTC
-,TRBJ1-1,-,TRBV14,CASSLHPGAAGFAEAFF,TGTGCCAGCAGCCTACATCCAGGGGCCGCGGGTTTCGCTGAAGCTTTCTTT
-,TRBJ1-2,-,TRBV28,CASSFGIVRKSYGYTF,TGTGCCAGCAGTTTTGGAATTGTGAGGAAGAGCTATGGCTACACCTTC
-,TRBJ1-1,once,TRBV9,CASSVTGRTEAFF,TGTGCCAGCAGCGTCACAGGGAGAACTGAAGCTTTCTTT